Sequencing of this T cell receptor (beta chain) was carried out in a study of T-cell reconstitution after alpha-beta-depleted transplantation in children (dated by TCRdb to 2016 to 2018). Study-wide context: The study quantitatively tracked T-cell immune reconstitution after TCRalphabeta/CD19-depleted allogeneic hematopoietic cell transplantation in children using TCR repertoire profiling.

To prepare the library, PCR was applied. Instrument on record: Illumina HiSeq 2500. To normalize quantification of the TCRbeta repertoire, the TCR libraries were built with molecular barcoding that relied on unique molecular identifiers. The public sequencing data were trimmed at Q25 with fastp and processed into clonotypes with MiXCR by TCRdb, which kept only in-frame beta chains. Rows are unified per CDR3 protein, each entry keeping the most common DNA and genes. The sample has some 340,000 distinct CDR3 sequences on record, 10% to 13% of them singletons. Of the sample, under 3% is held by the ten largest clones. Reading the germline V gene (reference sequence) gives CDR1 DFQATT and CDR2 SNEGSKA. Its CDR3 holds 13 amino acids, cysteine through phenylalanine. CDR3 DNA is the only sequence kept; it has 39 bases, read in frame from the first base. V and J are truncated by 5 bases and 0 bases respectively, leaving an intervening sequence of 9 bases.

This clonotype occurred a few times. No cognate antigen has been identified for it. One base away there is no much larger clone; base qualities are not given. The input for sequencing was PBMCs from the stem cell graft donor, taken from the stem cell graft. The sequence was obtained from a human donor who donated a stem cell graft to a child with acute lymphoblastic leukemia. The chain was built from TRBV20-1 and TRBJ2-3; the D gene assignment is ambiguous. The nucleotide sequence reads TGCAGTGCTCCCCCGCAGAGCACAGATACGCAGTATTTT. Protein translation: CSAPPQSTDTQYF.